Given below is one T cell receptor beta chain in context. The source of the sample is a study of blood T cell repertoires in COVID-19. In the study overall: Acute and convalescent COVID-19 samples came from the United States, Italy and Spain.

Original processing methods: Counts of nucleated cells, estimated from reference gene primer amplification, were obtained. Profiling relied on immunoSEQ multiplex PCR, and the TCRdb table lists in-frame clones only, not all of them. V and J calls and clone size are copied from that table; D and trimming were computed from the DNA. This table has 250,000 or so clones, roughly 82% appearing once. Losses at the gene ends were 5 bases for V and 4 bases for J; bases not matched to a gene: 4. The CDR3 has 14 residues. CDR1 and CDR2 from the germline V gene are MNHEY and SVGAGI. The sequence came from a woman in her 70s with acute or convalescent COVID-19. Sequenced: peripheral blood. The rearrangement uses TRBV6-5 and TRBJ1-4; 7 bases match TRBD1. CDR3 in DNA: TGTGCCAGCAGTAACAGGGGAGGTAATGAAAAACTGTTTTTT. It is translated as CASSNRGGNEKLFF.